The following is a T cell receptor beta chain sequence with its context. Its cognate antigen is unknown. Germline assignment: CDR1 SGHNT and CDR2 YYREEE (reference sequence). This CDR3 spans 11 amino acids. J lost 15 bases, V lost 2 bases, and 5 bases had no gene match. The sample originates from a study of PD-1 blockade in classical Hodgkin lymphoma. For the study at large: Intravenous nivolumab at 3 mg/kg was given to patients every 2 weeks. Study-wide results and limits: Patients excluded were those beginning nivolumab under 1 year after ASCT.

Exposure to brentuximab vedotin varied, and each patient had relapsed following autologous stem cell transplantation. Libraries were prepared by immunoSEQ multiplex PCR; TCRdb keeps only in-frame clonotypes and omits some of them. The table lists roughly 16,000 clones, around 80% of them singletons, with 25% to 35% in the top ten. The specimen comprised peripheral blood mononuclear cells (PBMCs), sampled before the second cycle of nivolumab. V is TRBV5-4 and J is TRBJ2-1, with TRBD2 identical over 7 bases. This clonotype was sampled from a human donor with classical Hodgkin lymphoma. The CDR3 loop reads CASSFGGIGFF. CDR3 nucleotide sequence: TGTGCCAGCAGCTTCGGGGGGATAGGGTTCTTC.